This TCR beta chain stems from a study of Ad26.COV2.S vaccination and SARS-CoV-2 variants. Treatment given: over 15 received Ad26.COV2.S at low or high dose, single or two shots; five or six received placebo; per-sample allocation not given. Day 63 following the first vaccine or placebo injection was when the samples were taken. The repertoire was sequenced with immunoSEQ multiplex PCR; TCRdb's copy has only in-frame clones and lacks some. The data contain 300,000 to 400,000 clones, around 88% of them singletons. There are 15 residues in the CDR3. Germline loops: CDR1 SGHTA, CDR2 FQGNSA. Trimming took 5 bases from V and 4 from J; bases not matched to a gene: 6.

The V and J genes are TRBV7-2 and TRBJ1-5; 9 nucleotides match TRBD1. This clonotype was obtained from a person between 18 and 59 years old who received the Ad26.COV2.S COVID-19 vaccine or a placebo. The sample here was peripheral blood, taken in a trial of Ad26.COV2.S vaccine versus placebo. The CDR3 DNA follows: TGTGCCAGCAGCACTACAGGGGGCCGGAATCAGCCCCAGCATTTT. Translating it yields CASSTTGGRNQPQHF. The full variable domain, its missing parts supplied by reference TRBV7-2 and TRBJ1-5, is GAGVSQSPSNKVTEKGKDVELRCDPISGHTALYWYRQSLGQGLEFLIYFQGNSAPDKSGLPSDRFSAERTGGSVSTLTIQRTQQEDSAVYLCASSTTGGRNQPQHFGDGTRLSIL.